This TCR beta chain stems from a study of beta chain features in type 1 diabetes. What was sequenced were expressed TCRB transcripts, since all of the isolated RNA had been reverse transcribed. Mean read depth for naive, central memory and regulatory T cell samples was about 3.6 million reads. Only in-frame clones appear in the TCRdb table, and some are missing; sequencing was by immunoSEQ multiplex PCR. In the table there are roughly 450,000 clones, over 9.5% of which are singletons. The sample holds one count of this clone. CDR3 length: 14 amino acids. The trim removed 7 bases at V and 5 bases at J, leaving 10 bases unmatched. Per the germline V gene, CDR1 is SEHNR and CDR2 is FQNEAQ (reference sequence).

Sequencing was carried out using naive CD4+ T cells from blood. This TCR came from a woman in her late teens or twenties in good health. The rearrangement uses TRBV7-9 and TRBJ1-2, with TRBD1 matching 7 bases. CDR3 loop: CASINSGTAYGYTF. The CDR3, as DNA: TGTGCCAGCATCAACTCCGGGACAGCTTATGGCTACACCTTC.